This T cell receptor (beta chain) originates from a study of shared clonotypes between healthy human individuals. Clones were read by immunoSEQ multiplex PCR, and TCRdb kept only the in-frame ones, dropping some. This sample has more than 1 million clones, with 78% found just once. V lost 6 bases and J lost 0, with 14 bases in between. The CDR3 extends over 15 amino acids. CDR1 LNHDA and CDR2 SQIVND come from the germline V gene (reference sequence). V gene TRBV19 combines with J gene TRBJ1-1, with a weak D call TRBD1 (6 bases). The sequencing sample was made of memory CD4+ T cells from PBMCs. Subset here: CD45RA-negative fraction. The clonotype comes from a man between 18 and 35 years old in good health. Some clones in this sample may be carry-over from other donors' samples. The CDR3 spells CASSILGGLNTEAFF. CDR3 bases: TGTGCCAGTAGCATTTTGGGGGGCTTGAACACTGAAGCTTTCTTT.